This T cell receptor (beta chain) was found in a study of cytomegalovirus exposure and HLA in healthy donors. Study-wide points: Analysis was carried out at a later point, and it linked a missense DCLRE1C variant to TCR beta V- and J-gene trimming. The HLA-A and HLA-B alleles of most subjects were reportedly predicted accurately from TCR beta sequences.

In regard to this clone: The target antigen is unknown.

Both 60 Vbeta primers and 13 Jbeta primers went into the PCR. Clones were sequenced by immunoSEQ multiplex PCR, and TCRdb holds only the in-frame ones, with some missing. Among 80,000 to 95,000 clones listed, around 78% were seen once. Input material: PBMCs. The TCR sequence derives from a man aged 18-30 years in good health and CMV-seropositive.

CDR3: CSPNGCPTRTEAFF. The CDR3, as DNA: TGCAGTCCCAACGGGTGCCCGACGAGAACTGAAGCTTTCTTT. The V and J genes are TRBV29-1 and TRBJ1-1; the D is unclear. Germline V gene data show CDR1 as SQVTM and CDR2 as ANQGSEA. The CDR3 has 14 amino acids.